Listed below are T cell receptor beta chains from one sample, sequenced in a study of response to subunit inactivated influenza vaccine. TCRdb re-derived calls from the RT-PCR reads in MiXCR, one entry per CDR3 protein. In the table there are hundreds of thousands of distinct CDR3 sequences, roughly 10% of which are singletons. These data are also associated with another study on T cells expressing NK-cell markers.

Material: PBMCs from blood, obtained on the day of vaccination. The receptors shown here come from a man aged 45-65 years who received an inactivated influenza vaccine. Each CDR3 is given with its conserved first and last residue. A D gene is named only where the DNA matches it firmly. Some rows mark clone size as missing; the rest say once, few, many or name a class of expanded clone.

v_gene: TRBV14
d_gene: -
j_gene: TRBJ1-2
abundance: many
CDR3nt: TGTGCCAGCAGCCAGCTAGACAGAAGCGGCTACACCTTC
CDR3aa: CASSQLDRSGYTF

v_gene: TRBV9
d_gene: -
j_gene: TRBJ1-1
abundance: many
CDR3nt: TGTGCCAGCAGCGTAGGGGGTAAAACGAACACTGAAGCTTTCTTT
CDR3aa: CASSVGGKTNTEAFF

v_gene: TRBV5-1
d_gene: TRBD2
j_gene: TRBJ2-3
abundance: -
CDR3nt: TGCGCCAGCAGCTCGGATACTAGCGGGAGGGCCAGAGATACGCAGTATTTT
CDR3aa: CASSSDTSGRARDTQYF

v_gene: TRBV4-3
d_gene: TRBD1
j_gene: TRBJ2-7
abundance: many
CDR3nt: TGCGCCAGCAGCCAAGGGGCCGGGGACAGAATTTACGAGCAGTACTTC
CDR3aa: CASSQGAGDRIYEQYF

v_gene: TRBV29-1
d_gene: -
j_gene: TRBJ2-7
abundance: few
CDR3nt: TGCAGCGGGCTCTCGCAGAGCTCCTACGAGCAGTACTTC
CDR3aa: CSGLSQSSYEQYF

v_gene: TRBV6-5
d_gene: TRBD1
j_gene: TRBJ2-5
abundance: -
CDR3nt: TGTGCCAGCAGTTTTCGACAGGGTACACAAGAGACCCAGTACTTC
CDR3aa: CASSFRQGTQETQYF

v_gene: TRBV29-1
d_gene: TRBD1
j_gene: TRBJ1-5
abundance: many
CDR3nt: TGCAGCGTCGGTGGACAGGGAGGTCAGCCCCAGCATTTT
CDR3aa: CSVGGQGGQPQHF

v_gene: TRBV6-2/TRBV6-3
d_gene: TRBD1
j_gene: TRBJ2-5
abundance: many
CDR3nt: TGTGCCAGCAATAATTCGAGAGTCCGGGACAGGGCTCAAGAGACCCAGTACTTC
CDR3aa: CASNNSRVRDRAQETQYF

v_gene: TRBV7-9
d_gene: -
j_gene: TRBJ2-4
abundance: -
CDR3nt: TGTGCCAGCAGCGCGAGGGGGGGGCGCGAAAACATTCAGTACTTC
CDR3aa: CASSARGGRENIQYF

v_gene: TRBV28
d_gene: -
j_gene: TRBJ2-1
abundance: many
CDR3nt: TGTGCCAGCAGTTTCAGGGGCTCCTACAATGAGCAGTTCTTC
CDR3aa: CASSFRGSYNEQFF

v_gene: TRBV20-1
d_gene: TRBD1
j_gene: TRBJ2-7
abundance: -
CDR3nt: TGCAGTGCTAGAGATCTCCCACAGGGGGTGGGCCCCATCCTCTACGAGCAGTACTTC
CDR3aa: CSARDLPQGVGPILYEQYF

v_gene: TRBV12-3/TRBV12-4
d_gene: -
j_gene: TRBJ2-1
abundance: -
CDR3nt: TGTGCCAGCAGTCAAACGACAGGCCAGCTGTACAATGAGCAGTTCTTC
CDR3aa: CASSQTTGQLYNEQFF

v_gene: TRBV20-1
d_gene: -
j_gene: TRBJ2-7
abundance: few
CDR3nt: TGCAGTGCTGGGCACAGGGCCAACTACGAGCAGTACTTC
CDR3aa: CSAGHRANYEQYF

v_gene: TRBV12-3/TRBV12-4
d_gene: TRBD2
j_gene: TRBJ2-3
abundance: few
CDR3nt: TGTGCCAGCAGTTTATGGGCTAGCGGGACAGATACGCAGTATTTT
CDR3aa: CASSLWASGTDTQYF

v_gene: TRBV5-1
d_gene: -
j_gene: TRBJ1-1
abundance: few
CDR3nt: TGCGCCAGCAGCTCGGACACGGTCGGCACTGAAGCTTTCTTT
CDR3aa: CASSSDTVGTEAFF

v_gene: TRBV19
d_gene: -
j_gene: TRBJ2-7
abundance: many
CDR3nt: TGTGCCAGTACCGGGGACTCCTACGAGCAGTACTTC
CDR3aa: CASTGDSYEQYF

v_gene: TRBV6-5
d_gene: -
j_gene: TRBJ2-1
abundance: many
CDR3nt: TGTGCCAGCAGTTACGGGAACAATGAGCAGTTCTTC
CDR3aa: CASSYGNNEQFF

v_gene: TRBV15
d_gene: TRBD2
j_gene: TRBJ2-2
abundance: few
CDR3nt: TGTGCCACCAAGTCGGGACTAGCGAACACCGGGGAGCTGTTTTTT
CDR3aa: CATKSGLANTGELFF

v_gene: TRBV7-9
d_gene: TRBD2
j_gene: TRBJ2-3
abundance: many
CDR3nt: TGTGCCAGCAGCTTAGTTGCGGGGGACACAGATACGCAGTATTTT
CDR3aa: CASSLVAGDTDTQYF

v_gene: TRBV18
d_gene: -
j_gene: TRBJ2-1
abundance: -
CDR3nt: TGTGCCAGCTCACCAGCGGGGATAGATGAGCAGTTCTTC
CDR3aa: CASSPAGIDEQFF

v_gene: TRBV7-9
d_gene: -
j_gene: TRBJ1-5
abundance: few
CDR3nt: TGTGCCAGCAGCTTCGGCAGCTACAATCAGCCCCAGCATTTT
CDR3aa: CASSFGSYNQPQHF

v_gene: TRBV11-2
d_gene: -
j_gene: TRBJ2-7
abundance: few
CDR3nt: TGTGCCAGCAGCTTTGTAGGACAGCACTACGAGCAGTACTTC
CDR3aa: CASSFVGQHYEQYF

v_gene: TRBV19
d_gene: -
j_gene: TRBJ1-5
abundance: few
CDR3nt: TGTGCCAGTAGTATTACGGGGGTTTTTCAGCCCCAGCATTTT
CDR3aa: CASSITGVFQPQHF

v_gene: TRBV21-1
d_gene: -
j_gene: TRBJ2-7
abundance: -
CDR3nt: TGTGCCAGCAGCAAAGTTAGCGGGAGCTCCTACGAGCAGTACTTC
CDR3aa: CASSKVSGSSYEQYF

v_gene: TRBV12-5
d_gene: TRBD2
j_gene: TRBJ2-7
abundance: few
CDR3nt: TGTGCTAGTGGTTTCCACATAGCGGGAGTTTCCTACGAGCAGTACTTC
CDR3aa: CASGFHIAGVSYEQYF

v_gene: TRBV12-3/TRBV12-4
d_gene: -
j_gene: TRBJ2-2
abundance: medium-sized
CDR3nt: TGTGCCAGCAGTCCGCATTTAGACACCGGGGAGCTGTTTTTT
CDR3aa: CASSPHLDTGELFF

v_gene: TRBV4-2
d_gene: -
j_gene: TRBJ2-6
abundance: few
CDR3nt: TGTGCCAGCAGCCATTCCGGGAACTCTGGGGCCAACGTCCTGACTTTC
CDR3aa: CASSHSGNSGANVLTF

v_gene: TRBV20-1
d_gene: -
j_gene: TRBJ2-3
abundance: -
CDR3nt: TGCAGTGCTAGAAGGGGGGTATTTGCAGATACGCAGTATTTT
CDR3aa: CSARRGVFADTQYF

v_gene: TRBV7-2
d_gene: TRBD2
j_gene: TRBJ2-1
abundance: -
CDR3nt: TGTGCCAGCAGCCCGCTAGCGGGAGATCCCGCAATGGGGTTCTTC
CDR3aa: CASSPLAGDPAMGFF